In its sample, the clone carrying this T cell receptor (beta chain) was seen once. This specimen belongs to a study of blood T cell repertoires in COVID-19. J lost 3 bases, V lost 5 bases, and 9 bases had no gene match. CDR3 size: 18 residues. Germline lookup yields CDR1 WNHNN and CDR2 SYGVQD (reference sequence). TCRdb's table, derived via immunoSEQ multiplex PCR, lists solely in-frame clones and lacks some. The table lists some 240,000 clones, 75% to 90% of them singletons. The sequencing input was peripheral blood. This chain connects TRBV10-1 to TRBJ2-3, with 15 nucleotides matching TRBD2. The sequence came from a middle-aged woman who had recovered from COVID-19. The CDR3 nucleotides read TGCGCCAGCAGTACCGGGACTAGCGGGAGGAGGCGTACAGATACGCAGTATTTT. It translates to CASSTGTSGRRRTDTQYF.